This section outlines one T cell receptor beta chain sequence together with its context. These data are taken from a study of blood T cell repertoires in COVID-19. Whole-study context: The analysed material was cDNA or gDNA that came from T cells, B-cell-depleted T cells, or PBMCs.

Under the authors' procedure: The assay estimated nucleated cells by amplifying reference gene primers. The protocol was immunoSEQ multiplex PCR, while the TCRdb copy is restricted to in-frame clones and leaves out a portion. V and J calls and clone size follow that table, whereas D and trimming were derived from the DNA. The repertoire holds 37,000 or so clones, 88% seen once, with 12% in the top ten. Trimming removed 3 bases from V and 5 bases from J, with 12 bases in between. The CDR3 loop spans 14 amino acids. Germline assignment: CDR1 MDHEN and CDR2 SYDVKM. Sequenced input: peripheral blood. The TCR comes from a man between 60 and 75 years old with active COVID-19. V and J are TRBV28 and TRBJ2-3, with D possibly matching TRBD2 (6 bases). For the CDR3, the DNA is TGTGCCAGCAGTTTGGGCGGGACCCAAGATACGCAGTATTTT. Residues: CASSLGGTQDTQYF.